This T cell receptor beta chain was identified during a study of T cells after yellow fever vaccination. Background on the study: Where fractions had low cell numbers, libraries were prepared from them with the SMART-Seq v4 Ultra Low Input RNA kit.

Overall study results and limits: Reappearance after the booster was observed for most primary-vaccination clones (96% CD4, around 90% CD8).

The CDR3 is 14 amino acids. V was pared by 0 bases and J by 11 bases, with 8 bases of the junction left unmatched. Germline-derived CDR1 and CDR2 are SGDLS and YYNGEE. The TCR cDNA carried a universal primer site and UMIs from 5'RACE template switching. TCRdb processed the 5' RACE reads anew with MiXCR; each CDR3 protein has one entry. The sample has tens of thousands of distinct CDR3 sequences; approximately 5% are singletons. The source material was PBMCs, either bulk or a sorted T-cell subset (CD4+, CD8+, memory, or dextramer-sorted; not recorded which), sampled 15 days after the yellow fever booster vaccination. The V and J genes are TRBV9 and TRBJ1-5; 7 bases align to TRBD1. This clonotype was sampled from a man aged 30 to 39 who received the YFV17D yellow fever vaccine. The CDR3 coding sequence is TGTGCCAGCAGCGTAGATGGGGCGGGACAGTCCCAGCATTTT. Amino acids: CASSVDGAGQSQHF.